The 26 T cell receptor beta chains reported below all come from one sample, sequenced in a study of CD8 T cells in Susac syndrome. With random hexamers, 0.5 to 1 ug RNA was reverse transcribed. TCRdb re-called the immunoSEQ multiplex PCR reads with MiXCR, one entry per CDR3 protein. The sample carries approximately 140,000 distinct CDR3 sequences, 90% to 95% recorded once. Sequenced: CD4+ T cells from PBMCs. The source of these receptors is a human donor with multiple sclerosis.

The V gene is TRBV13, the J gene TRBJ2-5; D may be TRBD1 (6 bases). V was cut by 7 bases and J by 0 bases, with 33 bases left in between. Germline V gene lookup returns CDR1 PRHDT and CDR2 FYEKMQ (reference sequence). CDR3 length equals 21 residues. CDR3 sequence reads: CASTPNGRDIRRPGHQETQYF. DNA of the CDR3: TGTGCCAGCACCCCAAACGGAAGGGACATCCGACGGCCCGGACACCAAGAGACCCAGTACTTC.

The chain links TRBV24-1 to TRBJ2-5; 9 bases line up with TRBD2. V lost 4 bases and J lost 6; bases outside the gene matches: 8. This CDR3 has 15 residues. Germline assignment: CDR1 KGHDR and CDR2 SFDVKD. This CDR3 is CATSDPSGRSKTQYF. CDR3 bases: TGTGCCACCAGTGACCCCAGCGGGAGGAGTAAGACCCAGTACTTC.

CDR3 DNA: TGTGCCAGCAGTACGGACGCCCGATATGGCTACACCTTC. Translated: CASSTDARYGYTF. The chain recombines TRBV2 with TRBJ1-2; D not certain. CDR1 is SNHLY, CDR2 FYNNEI, per germline. The V gene lost 5 bases and the J gene lost 5 bases, with 12 bases spanning the gap. The CDR3 is made up of 13 amino acids.

The DNA for the CDR3 is TGTGCCAGCAGTACCCCGGGACAGGGAAACTATGGCTACACCTTC. Its translation: CASSTPGQGNYGYTF. The chain links TRBV6-6 to TRBJ1-2, with TRBD1 identical over 9 bases. CDR1 is MNHNY, CDR2 SVGAGI, per germline (reference sequence). V lost 5 bases and J lost 2; bases outside the gene matches: 6. The CDR3 has 15 amino acids.

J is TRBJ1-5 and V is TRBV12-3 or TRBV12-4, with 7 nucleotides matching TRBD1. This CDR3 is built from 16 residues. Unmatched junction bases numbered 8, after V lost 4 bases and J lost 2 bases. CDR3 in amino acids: CASSSQGPGGNQPQHF. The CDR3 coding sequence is TGTGCCAGCAGTTCACAGGGGCCGGGAGGCAATCAGCCCCAGCATTTT.

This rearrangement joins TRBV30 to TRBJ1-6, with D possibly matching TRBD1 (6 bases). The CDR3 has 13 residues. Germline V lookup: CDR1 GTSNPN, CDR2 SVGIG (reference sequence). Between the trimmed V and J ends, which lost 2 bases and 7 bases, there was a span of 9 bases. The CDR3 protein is CAWSRGTNSPLHF. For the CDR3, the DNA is TGTGCCTGGAGTAGGGGGACCAATTCACCCCTCCACTTT. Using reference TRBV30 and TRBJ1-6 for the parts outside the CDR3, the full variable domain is SQTIHQWPATLVQPVGSPLSLECTVEGTSNPNLYWYRQAAGRGLQLLFYSVGIGQISSEVPQNLSASRPQDRQFILSSKKLLLSDSGFYLCAWSRGTNSPLHFGNGTRLTVT.

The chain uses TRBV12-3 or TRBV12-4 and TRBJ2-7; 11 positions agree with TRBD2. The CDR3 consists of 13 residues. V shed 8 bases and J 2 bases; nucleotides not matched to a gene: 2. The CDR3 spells CASGTSGTYEQYF. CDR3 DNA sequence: TGTGCCAGCGGGACTAGCGGTACCTACGAGCAGTACTTC.

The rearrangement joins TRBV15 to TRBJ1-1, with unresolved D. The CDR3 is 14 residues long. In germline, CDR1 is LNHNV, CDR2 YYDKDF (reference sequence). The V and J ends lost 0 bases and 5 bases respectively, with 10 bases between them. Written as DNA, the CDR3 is TGTGCCACCAGCAGAGACCCAGGAAGGACTGAAGCTTTCTTT. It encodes CATSRDPGRTEAFF.

CDR3 in amino acids: CASSVVSGGYNEQFF. The DNA of the CDR3 is TGTGCCAGCAGCGTAGTGTCGGGAGGCTACAATGAGCAGTTCTTC. This chain uses TRBV9 with TRBJ2-1; 7 bases agree with TRBD2. Unmatched junction bases numbered 3, after V lost 0 bases and J lost 3 bases. The V gene's germline CDR1 is SGDLS and CDR2 YYNGEE. This CDR3 spans 15 amino acids.

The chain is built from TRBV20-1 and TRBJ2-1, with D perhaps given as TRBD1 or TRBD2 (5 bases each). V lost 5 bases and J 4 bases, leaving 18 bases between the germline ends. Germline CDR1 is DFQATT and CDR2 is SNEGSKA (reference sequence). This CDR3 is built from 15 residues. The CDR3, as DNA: TGCAGTGCTGAGGGGCTGCTACAGGATTACAATGAGCAGTTCTTC. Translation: CSAEGLLQDYNEQFF.

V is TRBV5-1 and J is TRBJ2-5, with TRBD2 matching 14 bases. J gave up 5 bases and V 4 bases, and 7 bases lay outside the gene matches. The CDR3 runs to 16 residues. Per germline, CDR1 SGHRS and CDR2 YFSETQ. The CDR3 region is CASSPGLAGVGETQYF. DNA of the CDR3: TGCGCCAGCAGCCCGGGACTAGCGGGAGTCGGCGAGACCCAGTACTTC.

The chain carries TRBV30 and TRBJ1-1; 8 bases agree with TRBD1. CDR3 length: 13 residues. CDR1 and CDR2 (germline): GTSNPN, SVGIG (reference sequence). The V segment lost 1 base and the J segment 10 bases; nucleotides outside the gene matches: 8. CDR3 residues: CAWSANRQGRAFF. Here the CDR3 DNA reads TGTGCCTGGAGTGCTAATCGACAGGGGAGAGCTTTCTTT.

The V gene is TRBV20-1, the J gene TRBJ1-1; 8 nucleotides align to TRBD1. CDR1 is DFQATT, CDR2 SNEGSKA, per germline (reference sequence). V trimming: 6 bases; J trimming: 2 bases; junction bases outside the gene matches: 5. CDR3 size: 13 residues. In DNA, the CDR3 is TGCAGTGCAACACAGGGGGTCAACACTGAAGCTTTCTTT. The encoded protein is CSATQGVNTEAFF.

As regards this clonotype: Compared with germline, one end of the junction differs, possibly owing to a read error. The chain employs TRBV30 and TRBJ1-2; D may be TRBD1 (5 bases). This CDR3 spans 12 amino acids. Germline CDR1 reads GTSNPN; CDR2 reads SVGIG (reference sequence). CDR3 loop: CAWSDGDSPPVF. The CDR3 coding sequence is TGTGCCTGGAGTGACGGGGACTCTCCTCCGGTCTTC.

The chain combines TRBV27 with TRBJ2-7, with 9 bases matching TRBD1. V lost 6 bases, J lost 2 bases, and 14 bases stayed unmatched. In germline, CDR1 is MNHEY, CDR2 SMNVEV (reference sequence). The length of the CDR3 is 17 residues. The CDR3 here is CASREGQGSHHPYEQYF. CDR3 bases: TGTGCCAGCAGAGAAGGACAGGGGAGCCACCATCCCTACGAGCAGTACTTC.

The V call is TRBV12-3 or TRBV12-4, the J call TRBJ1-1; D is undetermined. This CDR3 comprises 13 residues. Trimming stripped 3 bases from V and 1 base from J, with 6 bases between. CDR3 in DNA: TGTGCCAGCAGTTTTAAGCCGAACACTGAAGCTTTCTTT. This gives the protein CASSFKPNTEAFF.

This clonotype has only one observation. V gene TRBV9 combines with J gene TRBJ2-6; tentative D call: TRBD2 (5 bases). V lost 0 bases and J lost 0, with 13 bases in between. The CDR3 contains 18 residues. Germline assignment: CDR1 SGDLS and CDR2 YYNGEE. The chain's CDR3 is CASSVEGVTISGANVLTF. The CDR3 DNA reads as TGTGCCAGCAGCGTAGAGGGAGTGACTATCTCTGGGGCCAACGTCCTGACTTTC.

CDR3 amino acids: CATSRGYGGMNTEAFF. The CDR3 DNA reads as TGTGCCACCAGCAGAGGTTACGGGGGAATGAACACTGAAGCTTTCTTT. The rearrangement links TRBV15 to TRBJ1-1; D is perhaps TRBD1 (5 bases). Germline CDR1 and CDR2: LNHNV and YYDKDF (reference sequence). V was shortened by 1 base and J by 0 bases, with 12 bases between the two germline ends. The CDR3 sequence is 16 residues long.

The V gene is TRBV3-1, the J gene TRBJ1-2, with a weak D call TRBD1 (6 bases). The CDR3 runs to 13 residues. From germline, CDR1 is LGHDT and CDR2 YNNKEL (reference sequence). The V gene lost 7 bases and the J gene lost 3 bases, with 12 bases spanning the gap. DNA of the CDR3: TGTGCCAGCAATGGACAGTCCGACTATGGCTACACCTTC. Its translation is CASNGQSDYGYTF.

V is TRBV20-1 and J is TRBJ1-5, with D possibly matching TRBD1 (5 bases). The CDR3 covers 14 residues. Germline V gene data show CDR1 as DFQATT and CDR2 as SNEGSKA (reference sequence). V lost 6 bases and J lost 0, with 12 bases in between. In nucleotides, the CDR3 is TGCAGTGCCCAGGGCGGGTATAGCAATCAGCCCCAGCATTTT. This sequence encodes CSAQGGYSNQPQHF.

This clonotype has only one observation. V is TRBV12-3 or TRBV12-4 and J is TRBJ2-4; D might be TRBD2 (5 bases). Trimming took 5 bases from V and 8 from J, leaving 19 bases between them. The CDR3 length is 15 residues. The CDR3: CASSPPPAGKDIQYF. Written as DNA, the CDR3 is TGTGCCAGCAGTCCCCCCCCTGCCGGGAAGGACATTCAGTACTTC.

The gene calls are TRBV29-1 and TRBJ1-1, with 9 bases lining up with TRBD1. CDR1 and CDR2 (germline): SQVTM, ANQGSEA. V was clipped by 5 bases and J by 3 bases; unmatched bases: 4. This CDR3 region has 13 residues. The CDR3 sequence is CSVRTGAYTEAFF. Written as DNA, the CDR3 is TGCAGCGTTCGGACAGGGGCCTACACTGAAGCTTTCTTT.

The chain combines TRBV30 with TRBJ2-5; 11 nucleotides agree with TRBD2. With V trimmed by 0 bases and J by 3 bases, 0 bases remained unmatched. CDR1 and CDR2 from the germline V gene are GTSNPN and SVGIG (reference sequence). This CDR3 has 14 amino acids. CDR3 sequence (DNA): TGTGCCTGGAGTGTGGGACTAGCGGAAGAGACCCAGTACTTC. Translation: CAWSVGLAEETQYF.

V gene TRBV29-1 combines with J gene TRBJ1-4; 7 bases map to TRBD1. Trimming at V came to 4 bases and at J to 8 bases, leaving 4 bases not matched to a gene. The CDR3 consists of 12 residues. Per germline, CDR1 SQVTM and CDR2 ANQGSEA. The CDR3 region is CSVARDSEKLFF. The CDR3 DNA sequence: TGCAGCGTTGCCCGGGACAGCGAAAAACTGTTTTTT. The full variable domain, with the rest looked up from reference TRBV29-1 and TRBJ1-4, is SAVISQKPSRDICQRGTSLTIQCQVDSQVTMMFWYRQQPGQSLTLIATANQGSEATYESGFVIDKFPISRPNLTFSTLTVSNMSPEDSSIYLCSVARDSEKLFFGSGTQLSVL.

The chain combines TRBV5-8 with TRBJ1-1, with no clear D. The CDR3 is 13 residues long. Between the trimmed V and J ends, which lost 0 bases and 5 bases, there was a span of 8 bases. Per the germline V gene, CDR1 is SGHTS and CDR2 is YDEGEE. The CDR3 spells CASSLGAATEAFF. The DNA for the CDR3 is TGTGCCAGCAGCTTGGGGGCGGCTACTGAAGCTTTCTTT.

The CDR3 DNA sequence: TGCAGCCCCTACGCGCCGGGGCGAAACTATGGCTACACCTTC. It yields the protein CSPYAPGRNYGYTF. V is TRBV20-1 and J is TRBJ1-2, with a tentative D call TRBD1 (5 bases). Germline loops: CDR1 DFQATT, CDR2 SNEGSKA (reference sequence). This CDR3 is 14 amino acids long.